This TCR beta chain was sequenced in a study of yellow fever vaccine responses in identical twins. Notes on the study in general: In identical twins, vaccine T cell responses appeared partly shared and partly individual.

Using its own MiXCR run on the RT-PCR reads, TCRdb lists one record per CDR3 protein. Of thousands of distinct CDR3 sequences listed, 80% to 85% are singletons. A note on this clonotype: The antigen is unknown.

Deletions cut 2 bases from V and 4 bases from J, with 8 bases between. This CDR3 spans 13 amino acids. In germline, CDR1 is MNHEY, CDR2 SVGAGI. The material was T cells from blood (PBMCs), unsorted or a sorted subset (not recorded which), obtained before or after yellow fever vaccination (not recorded which). The J gene is TRBJ1-2, the V gene TRBV6-5; D unresolved. The clonotype originates from a woman between 18 and 30 years old who received the yellow fever vaccine. CDR3 DNA: TGTGCCAGCAGTTACGGCAGTTCCTATGGCTACACCTTC. Residues: CASSYGSSYGYTF.